Each of the 25 T cell receptor beta chains below was sequenced from the same sample in a study of T cells in Graves' hyperthyroidism and ophthalmopathy. RNA transcripts were the template for amplifying TCR beta CDR3 regions. An initial round of RT-PCR targeting the TCR CDR3 relied on the HTBI primer set. One entry per CDR3 protein, called by TCRdb with MiXCR from the multiplex PCR reads. The sample includes some 24,000 distinct CDR3 sequences, less than 65% of them seen just once. The sequenced sample was blood. The origin of the receptors is a woman aged 35 to 49 with Graves' hyperthyroidism that later progressed to Graves' ophthalmopathy.

Points on this clonotype: One junction end disagrees with the germline gene, perhaps due to a read error. The chain combines TRBV20-1 with TRBJ2-7; 7 bases fit TRBD2. The CDR3 spans 14 residues. CDR1 is DFQATT and CDR2 is SNEGSKA in the germline V gene (reference sequence). The CDR3 is CSAREWRELYEQYF. CDR3 DNA sequence: TGCAGTGCTAGAGAGTGGCGGGAGCTCTACGAACAGTACTTC.

This clonotype has just one count. The junction does not match germline at one end; this may be a read error. V gene TRBV7-9 combines with J gene TRBJ2-5; TRBD2 matches 9 bases. CDR1 and CDR2 (germline): SEHNR, FQNEAQ (reference sequence). The CDR3 runs 17 residues. The chain's CDR3 is CASSFFSGSDRSETQHF. CDR3 nucleotides: TGTGCCAGCAGCTTCTTTAGCGGGAGCGATCGGTCGGAGACCCAGCACTTC.

This clonotype was detected only a few times. V and J are TRBV4-1 and TRBJ2-1; no reliable D call. CDR3 length: 15 residues. Germline CDR1 MGHRA, CDR2 YSYEKL. V lost 4 bases, J lost 4 bases, and 14 bases lay in between. This CDR3 reads CASSLAPFEYNEQFF. DNA for the CDR3: TGCGCCAGCAGCCTAGCACCGTTCGAGTACAATGAGCAGTTCTTC.

V usage is TRBV10-2 and J usage is TRBJ2-7; 9 bases map to TRBD2. V shed 7 bases and J 3 bases; nucleotides not matched to a gene: 10. The CDR3 extends over 15 amino acids. CDR1 is WSHSY, CDR2 SAAADI, per germline. CDR3: CASMDLAGTHYEQYF. CDR3 DNA sequence: TGCGCCAGCATGGACCTAGCGGGGACTCACTACGAGCAGTACTTC.

This clonotype was detected many times. The V gene is TRBV6-5, the J gene TRBJ1-2, with 7 bases fitting TRBD1. This CDR3 contains 13 residues. Germline V gene data show CDR1 as MNHEY and CDR2 as SVGAGI. J was trimmed by 2 bases and V by 6 bases; bases with no gene match: 3. In DNA, the CDR3 is TGTGCCAGCAGAACACAGGGGAACTATGGCTACACCTTC. Amino acid sequence: CASRTQGNYGYTF.

As regards this clonotype: The CDR3 does not close with the conserved phenylalanine or tryptophan, likely indicating a read error. The DNA is omitted, as the CDR3 cannot be located on it reliably, and the CDR3 follows TCRdb's listing. This chain uses TRBV9 with TRBJ2-6; the table gives TRBD1 as D, unverified against the DNA. Germline CDR1 and CDR2: SGDLS and YYNGEE. The CDR3 is 16 amino acids in total, end residues counted. CDR3 amino acids: CASSARDSHSGANVLT.

This clonotype has ten or more counts. The rearrangement links TRBV5-1 to TRBJ2-5; D uncertain. Between the trimmed V and J ends, which lost 4 bases and 5 bases, there was a span of 12 bases. The CDR3 is 13 amino acids. Germline lookup yields CDR1 SGHRS and CDR2 YFSETQ. The CDR3 bases are TGCGCCAGCAGCGACCGACCCGGGGAGACCCAGTACTTC. Translated: CASSDRPGETQYF.

Concerning this clonotype itself: The junction and the germline gene differ at one end; a read error may be behind it. V and J are TRBV5-1 and TRBJ2-3; no definite D call. This CDR3 has 15 amino acids. Per the germline V gene, CDR1 is SGHRS and CDR2 is YFSETQ. Here the CDR3 reads CASSLIGPARDTQCF. Written as DNA, the CDR3 is TGCGCCAGCAGCTTGATTGGCCCAGCGAGAGATACGCAGTGTTTT.

With regard to this clonotype: One end of the junction fails to match germline, which may point to a read error. The V and J genes are TRBV11-3 and TRBJ2-2, with TRBD2 as a possible D gene (6 bases). The germline CDR1 and CDR2 sequences are SGHNT and YENEEA. This CDR3 region has 14 residues. CDR3 nucleotide sequence: TGTGCCAGTAGCTTAGTACGGGGGACCGGGGAGCTGTTTTTT. It is translated as CASSLVRGTGELFF.

This clonotype occurred many times. This chain joins TRBV5-1 and TRBJ1-1, with 9 bases fitting TRBD1. There are 15 residues in the CDR3. The ends lost 4 bases at V and 1 base at J; junction bases unmatched: 5. Germline loops: CDR1 SGHRS, CDR2 YFSETQ. The CDR3: CASSLVQGANTEAFF. The CDR3 DNA reads as TGCGCCAGCAGCCTCGTACAGGGGGCGAACACTGAAGCTTTCTTT.

A single count supports this clonotype. The chain couples TRBV5-1 to TRBJ1-2, with TRBD1 matching over 7 bases. Germline loops: CDR1 SGHRS, CDR2 YFSETQ. V was clipped by 4 bases and J by 6 bases; unmatched bases: 9. The CDR3 covers 14 residues. CDR3 residues: CASSPWTGGNGYTF. In nucleotides, the CDR3 is TGCGCCAGCAGCCCCTGGACAGGAGGTAATGGCTACACCTTC.

The J gene is TRBJ1-5, the V gene TRBV6-1, with a possible D match to TRBD1 (5 bases). Germline loops: CDR1 MNHNS, CDR2 SASEGT. The V gene lost 6 bases and the J gene lost 6 bases, with 12 bases spanning the gap. The CDR3 extends over 13 amino acids. The DNA for the CDR3 is TGTGCCAGCAGGGACATGGTGGGTCAGCCCCAGCATTTT. Residues: CASRDMVGQPQHF.

Within the sample, this clonotype is medium-sized. V is TRBV7-3 and J is TRBJ1-1; no reliable D call. Trimming removed 8 bases at V and 5 bases at J, with 15 bases between. From germline, CDR1 is SGHTA and CDR2 FQGTGA. The CDR3 runs to 13 residues. The CDR3 nucleotides read TGTGCCAGCGGCGAGGGTGCGGGGACTGAAGCTTTCTTT. Amino acid sequence: CASGEGAGTEAFF.

The V call is TRBV5-6, the J call TRBJ2-2; D possibly matches TRBD1 or TRBD2 (6 bases each). V lost 1 base, J lost 4 bases, and 17 bases lay in between. Per the germline V gene, CDR1 is SGHDT and CDR2 is YYEEEE. The CDR3 covers 17 residues. CDR3 protein: CASSLSRGRESTGELFF. In DNA form, the CDR3 reads TGTGCCAGCAGCTTGAGTCGGGGGCGCGAGAGCACCGGGGAGCTGTTTTTT.

The chain recombines TRBV2 with TRBJ1-5; possibly TRBD1 for D (5 bases). Trimming removed 1 base from V and 4 bases from J, with 8 bases in between. This CDR3 spans 14 amino acids. Germline lookup yields CDR1 SNHLY and CDR2 FYNNEI. CDR3 sequence: CASSEGQRNQPQHF. Written as DNA, the CDR3 is TGTGCCAGCAGTGAAGGACAGAGGAATCAGCCCCAGCATTTT.

This clonotype occurred many times. This chain joins TRBV7-9 and TRBJ2-7; 10 bases agree with TRBD2. The junction had 11 bases not matched to a gene; V was cut back by 5 bases and J by 1 base. The germline V gene encodes CDR1 SEHNR and CDR2 FQNEAQ (reference sequence). This CDR3 has 17 residues. The CDR3 loop reads CASSAQAGLAASYEQYF. CDR3 sequence (DNA): TGTGCCAGCAGCGCGCAAGCCGGACTAGCGGCTTCCTACGAGCAGTACTTC.

The chain carries TRBV2 and TRBJ2-1, with D perhaps assigned TRBD1 or TRBD2 (6 bases each). CDR1 SNHLY and CDR2 FYNNEI come from the germline V gene. The CDR3 is 14 residues long. The V and J ends lost 8 bases and 4 bases respectively, with 15 bases between them. CDR3 sequence reads: CASLGGGIYNEQFF. The DNA for the CDR3 is TGTGCCAGCCTCGGGGGCGGGATTTACAATGAGCAGTTCTTC.

The V call is TRBV6-5, the J call TRBJ1-4; the match to TRBD1 covers 7 bases. The CDR3 extends over 15 amino acids. Per the germline V gene, CDR1 is MNHEY and CDR2 is SVGAGI. Losses at the gene ends were 2 bases for V and 6 bases for J; bases not matched to a gene: 6. CDR3 protein: CASSYRDSTDEKLFF. In DNA form, the CDR3 reads TGTGCCAGCAGTTACCGGGACAGTACAGATGAAAAACTGTTTTTT.

This chain links TRBV20-1 with TRBJ1-1; TRBD1 is a possible D gene (5 bases). V shed 8 bases and J shed 5 bases, with 15 bases lying between them. CDR3 size: 12 residues. From germline, CDR1 is DFQATT and CDR2 SNEGSKA (reference sequence). In DNA form, the CDR3 reads TGCAGTCTAAAGGGGCAGGATACTGAAGCTTTCTTT. It encodes CSLKGQDTEAFF.

The CDR3 DNA is TGTGCCAGCAGTGACCACGCGGGAGGGTTCACAGATACGCAGTATTTT. It is translated as CASSDHAGGFTDTQYF. V and J are TRBV2 and TRBJ2-3, with 9 positions matching TRBD2. CDR1 is SNHLY, CDR2 FYNNEI, per germline. The V and J ends lost 3 bases and 2 bases, in that order; junction bases with no gene match: 6. CDR3 length: 16 residues.

CDR3 region: CASSLVSSTDTQYF. The CDR3, as DNA: TGCGCCAGCAGCTTGGTCTCTAGCACAGATACGCAGTATTTT. This chain uses TRBV5-1 with TRBJ2-3; D not certain. This CDR3 region has 14 residues. Germline CDR1 is SGHRS and CDR2 is YFSETQ. Trimming took 0 bases from V and 0 from J, leaving 5 bases between them.

This clonotype is labeled medium-sized. The V gene is TRBV13, the J gene TRBJ2-1; D gene unclear. This CDR3 is built from 11 residues. CDR1 is PRHDT, CDR2 FYEKMQ, per germline (reference sequence). Trimming left V 5 bases short and J 4 bases short, with 3 bases between. The CDR3 sequence is CASSTYNEQFF. In DNA form, the CDR3 reads TGTGCCAGCAGCACGTACAATGAGCAGTTCTTC.

This clonotype was counted at least ten times. The J gene is TRBJ2-7, the V gene TRBV14; TRBD2 might be the D (6 bases). V was pared by 3 bases and J by 7 bases, with 16 bases between. Germline CDR1 is SGHDN and CDR2 is FVKESK. The CDR3 runs to 14 residues. The CDR3 coding sequence is TGTGCCAGCAGCCATTCGCGGGGACTTGCTGAGCAGTACTTC. The encoded protein is CASSHSRGLAEQYF.

This sequence joins TRBV19 and TRBJ1-4, with a tentative D call TRBD1 (6 bases). The CDR3 covers 18 residues. CDR1 and CDR2 (germline): LNHDA, SQIVND (reference sequence). Deletions cut 4 bases from V and 0 bases from J, with 18 bases between. Here the CDR3 DNA reads TGTGCCAGTAGTAGGACAGCTTGGGACGTAACAACTAATGAAAAACTGTTTTTT. Translated: CASSRTAWDVTTNEKLFF. Based on the CDR3 plus reference TRBV19 and TRBJ1-4, the full variable domain is DGGITQSPKYLFRKEGQNVTLSCEQNLNHDAMYWYRQDPGQGLRLIYYSQIVNDFQKGDIAEGYSVSREKKESFPLTVTSAQKNPTAFYLCASSRTAWDVTTNEKLFFGSGTQLSVL.

This clonotype was observed at least ten times. The chain joins TRBV19 to TRBJ2-1, with TRBD2 as a possible D gene (6 bases). This CDR3 contains 16 residues. The ends were cut back, 3 bases at V and 8 bases at J, with 20 bases in the middle. Germline CDR1 LNHDA, CDR2 SQIVND (reference sequence). CDR3 in DNA: TGTGCCAGTAGTATCACGGGGGTGGTAGATGTCCATGAGCAGTTCTTC. As protein: CASSITGVVDVHEQFF.